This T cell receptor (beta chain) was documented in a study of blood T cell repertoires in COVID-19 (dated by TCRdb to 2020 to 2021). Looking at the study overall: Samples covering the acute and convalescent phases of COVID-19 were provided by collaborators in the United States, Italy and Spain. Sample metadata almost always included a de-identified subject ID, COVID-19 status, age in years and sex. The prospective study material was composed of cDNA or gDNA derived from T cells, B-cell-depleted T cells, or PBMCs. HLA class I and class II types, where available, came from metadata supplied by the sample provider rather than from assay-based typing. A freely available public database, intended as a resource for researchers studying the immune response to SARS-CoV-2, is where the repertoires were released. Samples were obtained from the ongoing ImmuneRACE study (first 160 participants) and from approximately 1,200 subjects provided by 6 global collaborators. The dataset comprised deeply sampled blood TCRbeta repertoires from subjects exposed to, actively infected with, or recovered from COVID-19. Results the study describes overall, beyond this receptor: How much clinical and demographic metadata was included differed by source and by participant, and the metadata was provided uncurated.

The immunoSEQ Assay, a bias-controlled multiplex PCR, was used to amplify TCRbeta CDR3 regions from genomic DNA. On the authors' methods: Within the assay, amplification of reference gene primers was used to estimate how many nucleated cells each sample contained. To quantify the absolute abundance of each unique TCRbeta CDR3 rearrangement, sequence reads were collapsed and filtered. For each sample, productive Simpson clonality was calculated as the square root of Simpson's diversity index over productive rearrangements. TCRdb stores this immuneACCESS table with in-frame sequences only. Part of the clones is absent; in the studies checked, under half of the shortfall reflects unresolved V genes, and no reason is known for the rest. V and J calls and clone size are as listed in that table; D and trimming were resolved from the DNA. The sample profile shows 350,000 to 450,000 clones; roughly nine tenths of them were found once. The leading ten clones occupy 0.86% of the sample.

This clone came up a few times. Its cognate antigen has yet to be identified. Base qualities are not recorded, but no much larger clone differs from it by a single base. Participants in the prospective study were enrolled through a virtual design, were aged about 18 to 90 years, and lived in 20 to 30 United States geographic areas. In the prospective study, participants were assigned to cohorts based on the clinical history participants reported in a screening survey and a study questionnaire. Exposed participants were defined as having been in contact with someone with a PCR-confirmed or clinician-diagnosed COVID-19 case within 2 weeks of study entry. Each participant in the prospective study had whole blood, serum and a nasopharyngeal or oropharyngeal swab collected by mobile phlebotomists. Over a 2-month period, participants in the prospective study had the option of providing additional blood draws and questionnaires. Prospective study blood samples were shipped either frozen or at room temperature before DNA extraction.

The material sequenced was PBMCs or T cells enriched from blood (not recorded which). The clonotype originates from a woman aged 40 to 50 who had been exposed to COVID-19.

The DNA is TGCGCCACGGGCCCCGGGACAGGGTCCCCCGAGCAGTACTTC. The encoded protein is CATGPGTGSPEQYF. The chain is assembled from TRBV5-1 and TRBJ2-7, and 9 junction bases match TRBD1. From its cysteine to its phenylalanine, the CDR3 spans 14 amino acids. Solely the CDR3 DNA is kept, with 42 bases framed from the first base. Looking up the germline V gene yields CDR1 SGHRS and CDR2 YFSETQ. Clipping removes 9 bases from V and 6 bases from J, with 13 as the unmatched junction base count.